Below, one T cell receptor (beta chain) is given with its context. These data originate in a study of control samples from healthy donors and cancer patients. The data were produced by immunoSEQ multiplex PCR, yet TCRdb's version contains in-frame clones alone and is incomplete. The sample has 350,000 to 450,000 clones, about nine tenths seen once. This TCR was sampled from a man aged 35 to 55 with head and neck cancer. Source material: PBMCs.

This CDR3 reads CASSPPGRTTNQPQHF. The CDR3 bases are TGTGCCAGCTCACCACCGGGACGGACTACCAATCAGCCCCAGCATTTT. The chain employs TRBV18 and TRBJ1-5; D might be TRBD1 (5 bases). The CDR3 totals 16 residues. Per the germline V gene, CDR1 is KGHSH and CDR2 is LQKENI. V shed 0 bases and J shed 3 bases, with 12 bases lying between them.